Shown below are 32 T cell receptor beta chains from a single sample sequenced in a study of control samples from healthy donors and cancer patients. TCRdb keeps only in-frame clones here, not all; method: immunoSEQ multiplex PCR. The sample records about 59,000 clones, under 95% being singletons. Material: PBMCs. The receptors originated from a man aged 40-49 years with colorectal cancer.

The CDR3 region is CASSQDYGDTDTQYF. As DNA, the CDR3 is TGCGCCAGCAGCCAAGATTACGGCGACACAGATACGCAGTATTTT. V and J are TRBV4-3 and TRBJ2-3; D not resolved. The CDR3 length is 15 residues. Germline assignment: CDR1 LGHNA and CDR2 YSLEER. Trimming removed 0 bases from V and 2 bases from J, with 9 bases in between.

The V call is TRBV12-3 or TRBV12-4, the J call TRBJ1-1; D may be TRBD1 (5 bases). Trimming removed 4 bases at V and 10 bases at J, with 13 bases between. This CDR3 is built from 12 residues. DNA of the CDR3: TGTGCCAGCAGTTGGGAGGGGTCGGCAGCTTTCTTT. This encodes CASSWEGSAAFF.

CDR3 DNA: TGTGCCTGGAGTCCGACAGGAATCTCTGGAAACACCATATATTTT. It codes for CAWSPTGISGNTIYF. This chain joins TRBV30 and TRBJ1-3, with a possible D match to TRBD1 (6 bases). Germline CDR1 is GTSNPN and CDR2 is SVGIG (reference sequence). The CDR3 is 15 residues long. Trimming removed 2 bases from V and 0 bases from J, with 11 bases in between. The variable domain in full, with the rest retrieved from reference TRBV30 and TRBJ1-3, is SQTIHQWPATLVQPVGSPLSLECTVEGTSNPNLYWYRQAAGRGLQLLFYSVGIGQISSEVPQNLSASRPQDRQFILSSKKLLLSDSGFYLCAWSPTGISGNTIYFGEGSWLTVV.

Here the CDR3 reads CASSPGAGDTQYF. CDR3 in DNA: TGTGCCAGCTCACCCGGAGCGGGGGATACGCAGTATTTT. This chain joins TRBV18 and TRBJ2-3; 7 bases match TRBD2. This CDR3 is 13 amino acids long. Per the germline V gene, CDR1 is KGHSH and CDR2 is LQKENI. V was clipped by 3 bases and J by 6 bases; unmatched bases: 3.

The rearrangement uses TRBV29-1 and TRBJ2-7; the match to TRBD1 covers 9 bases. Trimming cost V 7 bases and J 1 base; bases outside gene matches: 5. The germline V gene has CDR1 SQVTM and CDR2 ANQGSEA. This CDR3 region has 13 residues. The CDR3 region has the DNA TGCAGCGCCGGACAGGGGCGATCCTACGAGCAGTACTTC. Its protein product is CSAGQGRSYEQYF.

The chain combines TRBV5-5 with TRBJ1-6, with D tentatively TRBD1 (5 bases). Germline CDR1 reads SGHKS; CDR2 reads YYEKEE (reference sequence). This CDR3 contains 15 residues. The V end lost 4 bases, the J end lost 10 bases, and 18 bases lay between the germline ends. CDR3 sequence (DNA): TGTGCCAGCAGCGAAATTACAGGAATTTCATCACCCCTCCACTTT. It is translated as CASSEITGISSPLHF.

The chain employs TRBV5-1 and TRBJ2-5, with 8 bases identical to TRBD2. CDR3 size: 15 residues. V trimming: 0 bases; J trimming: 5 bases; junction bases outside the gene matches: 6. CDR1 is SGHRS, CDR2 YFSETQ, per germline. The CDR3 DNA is TGCGCCAGCAGCTTGGTGGCGGGGGGCGCGGAGACCCAGTACTTC. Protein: CASSLVAGGAETQYF.

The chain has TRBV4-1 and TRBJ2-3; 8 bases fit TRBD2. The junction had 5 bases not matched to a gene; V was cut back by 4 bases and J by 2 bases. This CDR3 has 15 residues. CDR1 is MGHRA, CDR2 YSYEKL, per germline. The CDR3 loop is CASSLLAGPTDTQYF. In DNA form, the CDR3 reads TGCGCCAGCAGCCTTTTAGCGGGGCCCACAGATACGCAGTATTTT.

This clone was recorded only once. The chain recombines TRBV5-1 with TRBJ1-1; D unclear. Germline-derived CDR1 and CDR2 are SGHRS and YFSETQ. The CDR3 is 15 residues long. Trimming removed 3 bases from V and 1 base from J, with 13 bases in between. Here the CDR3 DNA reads TGCGCCAGCAGCTGGAGTTCCCCCGGGAACACTGAAGCTTTCTTT. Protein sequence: CASSWSSPGNTEAFF.

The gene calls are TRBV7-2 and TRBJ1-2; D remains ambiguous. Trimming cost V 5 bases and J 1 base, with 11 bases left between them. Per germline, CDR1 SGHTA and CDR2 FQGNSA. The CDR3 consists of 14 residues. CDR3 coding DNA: TGTGCCAGCAGCCCGCGAGTGGTTAACTATGGCTACACCTTC. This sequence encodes CASSPRVVNYGYTF.

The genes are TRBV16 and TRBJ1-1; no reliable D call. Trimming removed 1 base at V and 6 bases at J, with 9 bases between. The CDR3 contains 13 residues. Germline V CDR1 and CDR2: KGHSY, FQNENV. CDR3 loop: CASSQLNGAEAFF. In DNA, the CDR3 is TGTGCCAGCAGCCAATTAAATGGGGCTGAAGCTTTCTTT.

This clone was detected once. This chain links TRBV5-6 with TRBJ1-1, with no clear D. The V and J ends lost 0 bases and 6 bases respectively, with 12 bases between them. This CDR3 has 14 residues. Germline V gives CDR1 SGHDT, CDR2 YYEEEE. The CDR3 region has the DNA TGTGCCAGCAGCTTGGTTCTGGGAACCTCTGAAGCTTTCTTT. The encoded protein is CASSLVLGTSEAFF.

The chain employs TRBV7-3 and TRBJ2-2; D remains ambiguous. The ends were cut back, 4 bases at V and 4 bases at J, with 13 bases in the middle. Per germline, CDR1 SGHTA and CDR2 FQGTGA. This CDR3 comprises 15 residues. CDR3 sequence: CASSSGLRSTGELFF. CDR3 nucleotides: TGTGCCAGCAGCTCGGGCCTTCGATCCACCGGGGAGCTGTTTTTT.

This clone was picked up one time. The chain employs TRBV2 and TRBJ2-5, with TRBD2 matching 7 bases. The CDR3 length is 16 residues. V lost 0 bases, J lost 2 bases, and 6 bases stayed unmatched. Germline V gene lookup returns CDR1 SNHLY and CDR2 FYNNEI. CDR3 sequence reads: CASSEALGGGQETQYF. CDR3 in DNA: TGTGCCAGCAGTGAAGCGCTAGGCGGGGGACAAGAGACCCAGTACTTC.

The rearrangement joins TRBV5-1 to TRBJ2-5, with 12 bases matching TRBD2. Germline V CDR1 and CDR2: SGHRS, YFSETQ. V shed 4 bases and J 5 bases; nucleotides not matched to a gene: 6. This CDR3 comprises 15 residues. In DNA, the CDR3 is TGCGCCAGCAGCCCACCTAGCGGGGGGGCGGAGACCCAGTACTTC. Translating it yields CASSPPSGGAETQYF.

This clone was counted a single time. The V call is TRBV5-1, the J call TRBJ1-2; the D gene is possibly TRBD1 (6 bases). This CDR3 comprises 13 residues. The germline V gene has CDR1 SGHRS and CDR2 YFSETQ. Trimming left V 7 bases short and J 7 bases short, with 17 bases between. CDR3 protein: CASGTGQKGGYTF. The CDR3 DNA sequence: TGCGCCAGCGGAACAGGGCAAAAGGGTGGCTACACCTTC. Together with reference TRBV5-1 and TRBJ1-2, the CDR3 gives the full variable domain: KAGVTQTPRYLIKTRGQQVTLSCSPISGHRSVSWYQQTPGQGLQFLFEYFSETQRNKGNFPGRFSGRQFSNSRSEMNVSTLELGDSALYLCASGTGQKGGYTFGSGTRLTVV.

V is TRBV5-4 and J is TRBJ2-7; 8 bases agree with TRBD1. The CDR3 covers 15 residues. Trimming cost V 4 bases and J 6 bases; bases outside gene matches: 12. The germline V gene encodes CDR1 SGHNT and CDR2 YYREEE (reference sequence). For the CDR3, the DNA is TGTGCCAGCAGCGTAGACAGGGGCCCCGTTCGCGAGCAGTACTTC. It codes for CASSVDRGPVREQYF.

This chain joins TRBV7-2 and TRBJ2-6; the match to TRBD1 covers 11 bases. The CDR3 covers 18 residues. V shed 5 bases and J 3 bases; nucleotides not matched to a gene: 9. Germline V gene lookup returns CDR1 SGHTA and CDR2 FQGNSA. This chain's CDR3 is CASSPQRTGGYGANVLTF. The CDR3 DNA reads TGTGCCAGCAGCCCACAGAGGACAGGGGGCTATGGGGCCAACGTCCTGACTTTC.

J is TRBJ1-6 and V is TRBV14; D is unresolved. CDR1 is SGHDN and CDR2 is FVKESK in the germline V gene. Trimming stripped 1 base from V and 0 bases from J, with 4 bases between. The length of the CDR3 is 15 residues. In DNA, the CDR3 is TGTGCCAGCAGCCAAGGAAGCTCCTATAATTCACCCCTCCACTTT. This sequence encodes CASSQGSSYNSPLHF. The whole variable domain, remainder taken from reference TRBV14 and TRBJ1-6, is EAGVTQFPSHSVIEKGQTVTLRCDPISGHDNLYWYRRVMGKEIKFLLHFVKESKQDESGMPNNRFLAERTGGTYSTLKVQPAELEDSGVYFCASSQGSSYNSPLHFGNGTRLTVT.

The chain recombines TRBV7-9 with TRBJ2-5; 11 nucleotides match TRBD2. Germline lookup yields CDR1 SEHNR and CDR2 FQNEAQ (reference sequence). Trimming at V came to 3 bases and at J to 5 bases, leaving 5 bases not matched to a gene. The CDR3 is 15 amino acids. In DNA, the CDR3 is TGTGCCAGCAGCTTTAGCGGGGGGGCCCGGGAGACCCAGTACTTC. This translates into CASSFSGGARETQYF.

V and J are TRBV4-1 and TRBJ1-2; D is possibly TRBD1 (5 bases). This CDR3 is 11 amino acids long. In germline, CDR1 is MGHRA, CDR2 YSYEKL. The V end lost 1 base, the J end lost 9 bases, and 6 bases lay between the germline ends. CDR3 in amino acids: CASSQGGSYTF. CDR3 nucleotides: TGCGCCAGCAGCCAAGGGGGGAGCTACACCTTC.

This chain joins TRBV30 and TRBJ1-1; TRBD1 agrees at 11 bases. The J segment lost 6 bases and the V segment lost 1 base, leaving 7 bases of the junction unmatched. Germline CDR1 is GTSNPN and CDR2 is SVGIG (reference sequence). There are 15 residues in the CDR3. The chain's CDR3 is CAWSASGTGGPEAFF. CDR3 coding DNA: TGTGCCTGGAGTGCTTCCGGGACAGGGGGGCCTGAAGCTTTCTTT.

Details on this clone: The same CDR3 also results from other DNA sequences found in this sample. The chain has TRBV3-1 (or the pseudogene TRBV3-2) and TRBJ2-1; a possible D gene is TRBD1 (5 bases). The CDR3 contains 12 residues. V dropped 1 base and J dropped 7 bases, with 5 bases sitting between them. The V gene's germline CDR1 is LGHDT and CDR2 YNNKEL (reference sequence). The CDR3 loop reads CASSQAGNEQFF. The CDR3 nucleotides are TGTGCCAGCAGCCAAGCAGGGAATGAGCAGTTCTTC.

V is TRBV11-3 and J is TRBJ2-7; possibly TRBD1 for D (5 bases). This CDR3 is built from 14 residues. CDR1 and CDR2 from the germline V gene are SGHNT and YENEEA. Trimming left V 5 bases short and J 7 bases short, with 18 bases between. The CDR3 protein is CASSPEGAVGEQYF. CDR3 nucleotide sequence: TGTGCCAGCAGCCCTGAAGGGGCCGTTGGGGAGCAGTACTTC. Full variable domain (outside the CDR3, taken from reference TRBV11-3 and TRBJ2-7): EAGVVQSPRYKIIEKKQPVAFWCNPISGHNTLYWYLQNLGQGPELLIRYENEEAVDDSQLPKDRFSAERLKGVDSTLKIQPAELGDSAVYLCASSPEGAVGEQYFGPGTRLTVT.

The CDR3 nucleotides read TGTGCCAGCAGCCCCTTCCGGACAAGTCCCGGCGGGGAGCTGTTTTTT. It codes for CASSPFRTSPGGELFF. The J gene is TRBJ2-2, the V gene TRBV5-6, with D perhaps matching TRBD1 (5 bases). CDR1 is SGHDT, CDR2 YYEEEE, per germline. This CDR3 spans 16 amino acids. The V gene lost 4 bases and the J gene lost 7 bases, with 20 bases spanning the gap.

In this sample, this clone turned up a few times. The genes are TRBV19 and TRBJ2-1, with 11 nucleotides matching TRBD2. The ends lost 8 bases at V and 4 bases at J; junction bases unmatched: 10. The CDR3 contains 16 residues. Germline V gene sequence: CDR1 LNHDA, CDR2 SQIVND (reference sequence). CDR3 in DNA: TGTGCCAGTCAGGGACTAGCGGAAAACGAATACAATGAGCAGTTCTTC. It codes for CASQGLAENEYNEQFF.

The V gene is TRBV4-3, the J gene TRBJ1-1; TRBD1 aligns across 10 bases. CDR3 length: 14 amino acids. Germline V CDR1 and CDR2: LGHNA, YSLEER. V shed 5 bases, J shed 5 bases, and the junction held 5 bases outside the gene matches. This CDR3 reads CASSGSDRGTEAFF. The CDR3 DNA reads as TGCGCCAGCAGCGGTTCGGACAGGGGGACTGAAGCTTTCTTT.

This CDR3 is CASSRTGLADTQYF. The CDR3 DNA is TGTGCCAGCAGTCGGACAGGGTTGGCAGATACGCAGTATTTT. This chain joins TRBV2 and TRBJ2-3, with 8 bases matching TRBD1. V lost 5 bases to trimming and J lost 4 bases; unmatched junction nucleotides: 5. Per germline, CDR1 SNHLY and CDR2 FYNNEI. CDR3 length equals 14 residues.

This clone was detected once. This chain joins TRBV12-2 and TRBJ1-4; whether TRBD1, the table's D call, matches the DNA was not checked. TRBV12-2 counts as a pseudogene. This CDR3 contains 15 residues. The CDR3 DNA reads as TGTGCAAGTCGCTTTGGGACAGCTATTAATGAAAAACTGTTTTTT. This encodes CASRFGTAINEKLFF.

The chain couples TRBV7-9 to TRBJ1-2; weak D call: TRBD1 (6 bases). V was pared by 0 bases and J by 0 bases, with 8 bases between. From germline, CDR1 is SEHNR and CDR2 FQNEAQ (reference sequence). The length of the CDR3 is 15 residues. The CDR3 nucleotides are TGTGCCAGCAGCTTAGCGGGGGCCCCTAACTATGGCTACACCTTC. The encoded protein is CASSLAGAPNYGYTF.

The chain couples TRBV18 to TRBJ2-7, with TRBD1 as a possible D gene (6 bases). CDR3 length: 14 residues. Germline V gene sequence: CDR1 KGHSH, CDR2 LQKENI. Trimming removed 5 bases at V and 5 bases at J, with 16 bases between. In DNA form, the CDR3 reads TGTGCCAGCTCATTGGGAGCAGGGGTGAACGAGCAGTACTTC. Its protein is CASSLGAGVNEQYF.

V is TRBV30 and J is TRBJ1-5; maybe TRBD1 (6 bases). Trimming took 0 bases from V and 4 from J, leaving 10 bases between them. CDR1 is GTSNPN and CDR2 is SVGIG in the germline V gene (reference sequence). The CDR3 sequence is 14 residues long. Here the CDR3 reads CAWSVGQGNQPQHF. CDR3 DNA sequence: TGTGCCTGGAGTGTAGGTCAGGGGAATCAGCCCCAGCATTTT. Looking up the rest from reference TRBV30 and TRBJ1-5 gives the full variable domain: SQTIHQWPATLVQPVGSPLSLECTVEGTSNPNLYWYRQAAGRGLQLLFYSVGIGQISSEVPQNLSASRPQDRQFILSSKKLLLSDSGFYLCAWSVGQGNQPQHFGDGTRLSIL.